The 9 T cell receptor beta chains below come from one sample, sequenced in a study of early stage breast cancer tumors (dated by TCRdb to 2015 to 2018). The library was built by means of the immunoSEQ multiplex PCR assay. Here the immuneACCESS table is served through TCRdb, limited to in-frame sequences with V and J called. Missing clones are a known gap in these copies; in checked studies unresolved V genes cover under half, and the rest lacks a known reason. Within this sample are around 60,000 clones, with about three quarters of them counted one time only. The ten largest clones capture 3% to 3.5% of the sample. Input material: blood. The receptors shown here come from a person under 45 with breast cancer.

V and J are TRBV6-5 and TRBJ1-2, with D hard to call. The germline gives CDR1 MNHEY, CDR2 SVGAGI. Trimming pared 7 bases from V and 2 bases from J, leaving 11 bases between. This CDR3 spans 13 amino acids. The CDR3 spells CASKPVWNYGYTF. CDR3 coding DNA: TGTGCCAGCAAACCCGTATGGAACTATGGCTACACCTTC.

The gene calls are TRBV5-5 and TRBJ2-7, with no clear D. CDR1 SGHKS and CDR2 YYEKEE come from the germline V gene (reference sequence). The CDR3 is 13 amino acids. The germline V and J ends were trimmed by 3 bases and 0 bases, with 7 bases remaining between them. The chain's CDR3 is CASSYSTSYEQYF. DNA for the CDR3: TGTGCCAGCAGCTATTCCACCTCCTACGAGCAGTACTTC.

V gene TRBV21-1 combines with J gene TRBJ2-5; no DNA check was done on the table's D call, TRBD2. TRBV21-1 is a known pseudogene. The CDR3 consists of 18 residues. The CDR3 nucleotides read TGTGCCAGCAGCAAAGGCAGGCTAGCGGGAGATGGTTTGGAGACCCAGTACTTC. This sequence encodes CASSKGRLAGDGLETQYF.

The gene calls are TRBV14 and TRBJ1-2; D gene unclear. The CDR3 is made up of 11 amino acids. Germline assignment: CDR1 SGHDN and CDR2 FVKESK. Trimming pared 1 base from V and 8 bases from J, leaving 5 bases between. The CDR3: CASSQVVGYTF. The DNA of the CDR3 is TGTGCCAGCAGCCAAGTAGTGGGCTACACCTTC.

This chain connects TRBV4-3 to TRBJ1-1, with D unclear. Between the trimmed V and J ends, which lost 1 base and 3 bases, there was a span of 12 bases. In germline, CDR1 is LGHNA, CDR2 YSLEER. The CDR3 spans 15 residues. CDR3 nucleotides: TGCGCCAGCAGCCAAGTCCTAAACCCGCACACTGAAGCTTTCTTT. Amino acid sequence: CASSQVLNPHTEAFF.

The V call is TRBV2, the J call TRBJ2-6; D is ambiguous. Trimming removed 7 bases from V and 4 bases from J, with 5 bases in between. This CDR3 has 12 residues. The germline V gene has CDR1 SNHLY and CDR2 FYNNEI. The CDR3 spells CASTSGANVLTF. DNA of the CDR3: TGTGCCAGCACCTCCGGGGCCAACGTCCTGACTTTC.

V usage is TRBV11-2 and J usage is TRBJ2-2; 8 nucleotides match TRBD2. This CDR3 is 18 amino acids long. Trimming took 5 bases from V and 5 from J; bases not matched to a gene: 16. Germline CDR1 is SGHAT and CDR2 is FQNNGV. The CDR3 nucleotides read TGTGCCAGCAGCGAAGCGGTCGGGGTGCTAGCGGGTACCGGGGAGCTGTTTTTT. Translated, it gives CASSEAVGVLAGTGELFF.

The V call is TRBV10-1, the J call TRBJ2-1; 14 nucleotides line up with TRBD2. J was trimmed by 10 bases and V by 0 bases; bases with no gene match: 5. CDR1 is WNHNN and CDR2 is SYGVQD in the germline V gene (reference sequence). The CDR3 runs 16 residues. CDR3 nucleotides: TGCGCCAGCAGTGAGTCTGGGGGACTAGCGGGAGTAGAGCAGTTCTTC. Translating gives CASSESGGLAGVEQFF.

The V gene is TRBV18, the J gene TRBJ2-1; 12 bases agree with TRBD2. This CDR3 has 17 residues. CDR1 is KGHSH and CDR2 is LQKENI in the germline V gene. V lost 0 bases, J lost 7 bases, and 7 bases stayed unmatched. In DNA form, the CDR3 reads TGTGCCAGCTCACCACCCTTCCTAGCGGGAGGGCCAAATGAGCAGTTCTTC. Protein sequence: CASSPPFLAGGPNEQFF.